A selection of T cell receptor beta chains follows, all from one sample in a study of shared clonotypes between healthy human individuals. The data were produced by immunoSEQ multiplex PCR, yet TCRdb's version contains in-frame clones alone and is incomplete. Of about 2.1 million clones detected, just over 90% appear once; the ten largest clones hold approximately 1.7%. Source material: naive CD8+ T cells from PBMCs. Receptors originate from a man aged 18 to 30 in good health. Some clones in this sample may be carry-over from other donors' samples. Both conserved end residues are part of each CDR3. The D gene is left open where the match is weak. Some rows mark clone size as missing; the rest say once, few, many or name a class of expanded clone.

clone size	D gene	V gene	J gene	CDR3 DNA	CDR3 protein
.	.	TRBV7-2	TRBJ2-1	TGTGCCAGCAGCTTGGTTTGGGACTACAATGAGCAGTTCTTC	CASSLVWDYNEQFF
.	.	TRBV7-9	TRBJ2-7	TGTGCCAGCAGCTTAGGCCGCTACGAGCAGTACTTC	CASSLGRYEQYF
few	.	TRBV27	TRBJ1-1	TGTGCCAGCAGTTTATCCTTGAACACTGAAGCTTTCTTT	CASSLSLNTEAFF
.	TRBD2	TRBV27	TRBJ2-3	TGTGCCAGCAGTTTATCGTGGGGGGGGGCAGATACGCAGTATTTT	CASSLSWGGADTQYF
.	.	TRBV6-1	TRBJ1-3	TGTGCCAGCAGTGGACGAGCGGAGGGCGGAAACACCATATATTTT	CASSGRAEGGNTIYF
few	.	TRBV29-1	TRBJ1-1	TGCAGCGTTGATGGTTCACAAGCTTTCTTT	CSVDGSQAFF
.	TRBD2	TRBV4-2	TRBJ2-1	TGTGCCAGCAGCCAATGGACTAGCGGGAGTGACAATGAGCAGTTCTTC	CASSQWTSGSDNEQFF
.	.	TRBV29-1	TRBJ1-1	TGCAGCGCACCGGGACAAATGAACACTGAAGCTTTCTTT	CSAPGQMNTEAFF
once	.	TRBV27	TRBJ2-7	TGTGCCAGCAGTCCGAGGCAGGCGACCTACGAGCAGTACTTC	CASSPRQATYEQYF
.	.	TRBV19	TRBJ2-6	TGTGCCAGTAAGAACAGGGAGGCCTCTGGGGCCAACGTCCTGACTTTC	CASKNREASGANVLTF
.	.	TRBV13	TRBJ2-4	TGTGCCAGCAGCTTAGTTGGGGGGAGGCAAAACATTCAGTACTTC	CASSLVGGRQNIQYF
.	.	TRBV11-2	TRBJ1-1	TGTGCCAGCAGCACCCGGACGGGGATGAACACTGAAGCTTTCTTT	CASSTRTGMNTEAFF
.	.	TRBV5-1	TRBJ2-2	TGCGCCAGCAGCTTGGGGTCCCGGTTACGCGGCACCGGGGAGCTGTTTTTT	CASSLGSRLRGTGELFF
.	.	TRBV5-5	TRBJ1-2	TGTGCCAGCAGCTTGAATGATTGGGGGCCCAACTATGGCTACACCTTC	CASSLNDWGPNYGYTF
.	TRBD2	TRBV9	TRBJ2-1	TGTGCCAGCAGCGCCACCCGACTAGCGGGAGAGAATGAGCAGTTCTTC	CASSATRLAGENEQFF
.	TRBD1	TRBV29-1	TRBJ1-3	TGCAGCGCCATGCCTAGACAGGGAGCGGGAAACACCATATATTTT	CSAMPRQGAGNTIYF
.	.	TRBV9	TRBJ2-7	TGTGCCAGCAGCGTAGGGGTCGTAAACTACGAGCAGTACTTC	CASSVGVVNYEQYF
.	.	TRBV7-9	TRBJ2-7	TGTGCCAGCAGCTTAGACTCGGCGGCGTGGGGATCCTACGAGCAGTACTTC	CASSLDSAAWGSYEQYF
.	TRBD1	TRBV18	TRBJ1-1	TGTGCCAGCTCAAACGACAGGGTCGGTGGCACTGAAGCTTTCTTT	CASSNDRVGGTEAFF
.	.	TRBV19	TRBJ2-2	TGTGCCAGTAGCCAGAGACTTGGGAACACCGGGGAGCTGTTTTTT	CASSQRLGNTGELFF
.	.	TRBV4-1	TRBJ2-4	TGCGCCAGCAGCCAAGAATCGGCACCGATAGACATTCAGTACTTC	CASSQESAPIDIQYF
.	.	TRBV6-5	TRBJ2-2	TGTGCCAGCAGTTACGGGGCAGGGGTCAGCGGGGAGCTGTTTTTT	CASSYGAGVSGELFF